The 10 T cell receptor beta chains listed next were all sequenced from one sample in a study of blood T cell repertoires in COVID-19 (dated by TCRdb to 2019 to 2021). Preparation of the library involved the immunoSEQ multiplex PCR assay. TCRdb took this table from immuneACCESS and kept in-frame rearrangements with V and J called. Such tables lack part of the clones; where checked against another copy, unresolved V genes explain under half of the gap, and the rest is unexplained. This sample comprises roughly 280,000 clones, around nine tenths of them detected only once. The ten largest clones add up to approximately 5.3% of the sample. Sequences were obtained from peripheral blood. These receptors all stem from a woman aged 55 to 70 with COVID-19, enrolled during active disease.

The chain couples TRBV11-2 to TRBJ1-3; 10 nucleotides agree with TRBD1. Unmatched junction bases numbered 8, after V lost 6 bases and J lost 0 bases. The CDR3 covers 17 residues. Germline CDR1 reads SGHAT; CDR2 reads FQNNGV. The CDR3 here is CASSRRTGGTSGNTIYF. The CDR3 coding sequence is TGTGCCAGCAGTCGTCGGACAGGGGGAACCTCTGGAAACACCATATATTTT.

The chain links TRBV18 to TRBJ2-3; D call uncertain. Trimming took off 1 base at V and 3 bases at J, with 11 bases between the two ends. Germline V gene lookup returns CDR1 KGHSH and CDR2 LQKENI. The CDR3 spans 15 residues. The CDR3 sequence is CASSPLVAETDTQYF. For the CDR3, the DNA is TGTGCCAGCTCACCACTTGTTGCGGAGACAGATACGCAGTATTTT.

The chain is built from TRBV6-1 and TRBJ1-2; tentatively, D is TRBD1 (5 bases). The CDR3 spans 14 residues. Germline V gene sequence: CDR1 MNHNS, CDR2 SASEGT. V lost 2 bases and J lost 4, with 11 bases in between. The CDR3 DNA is TGTGCCAGCAGTGAATCGGGACTCAGCTATGGCTACACCTTC. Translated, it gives CASSESGLSYGYTF.

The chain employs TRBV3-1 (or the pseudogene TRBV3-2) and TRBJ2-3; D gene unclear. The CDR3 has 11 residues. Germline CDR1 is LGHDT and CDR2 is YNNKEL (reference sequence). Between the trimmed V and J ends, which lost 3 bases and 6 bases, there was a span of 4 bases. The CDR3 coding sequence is TGTGCCAGCAGCCACATGGATACGCAGTATTTT. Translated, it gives CASSHMDTQYF.

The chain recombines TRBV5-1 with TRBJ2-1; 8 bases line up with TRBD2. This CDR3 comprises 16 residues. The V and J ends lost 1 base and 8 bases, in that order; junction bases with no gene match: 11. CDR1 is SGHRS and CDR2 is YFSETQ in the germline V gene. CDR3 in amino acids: CASSLILRGAGDEQFF. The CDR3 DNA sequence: TGCGCCAGCAGCTTGATACTGCGGGGGGCTGGGGATGAGCAGTTCTTC.

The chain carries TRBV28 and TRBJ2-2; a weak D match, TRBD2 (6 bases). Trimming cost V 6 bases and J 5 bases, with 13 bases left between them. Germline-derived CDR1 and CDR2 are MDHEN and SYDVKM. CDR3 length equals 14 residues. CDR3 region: CASSSGLRTGELFF. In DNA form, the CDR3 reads TGTGCCAGCAGCTCGGGACTCCGAACCGGGGAGCTGTTTTTT.

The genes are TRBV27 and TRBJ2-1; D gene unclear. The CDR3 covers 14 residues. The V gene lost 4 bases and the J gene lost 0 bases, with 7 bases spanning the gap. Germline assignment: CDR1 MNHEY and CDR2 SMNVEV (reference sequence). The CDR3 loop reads CASSYRSSYNEQFF. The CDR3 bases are TGTGCCAGCAGTTACCGGAGCTCCTACAATGAGCAGTTCTTC.

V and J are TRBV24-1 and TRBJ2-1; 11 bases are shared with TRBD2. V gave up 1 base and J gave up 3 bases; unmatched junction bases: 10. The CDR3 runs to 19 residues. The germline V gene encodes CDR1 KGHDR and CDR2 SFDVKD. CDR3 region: CATSDFRSGTSGNYNEQFF. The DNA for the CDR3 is TGTGCCACCAGTGATTTTCGGTCCGGGACTAGCGGAAACTACAATGAGCAGTTCTTC.

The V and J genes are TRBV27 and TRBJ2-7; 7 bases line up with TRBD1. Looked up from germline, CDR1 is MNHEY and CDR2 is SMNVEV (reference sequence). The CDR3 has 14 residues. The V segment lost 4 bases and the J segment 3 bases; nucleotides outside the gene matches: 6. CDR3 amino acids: CASSSRQGNYEQYF. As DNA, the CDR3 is TGTGCCAGCAGTTCCCGACAGGGTAACTACGAGCAGTACTTC.

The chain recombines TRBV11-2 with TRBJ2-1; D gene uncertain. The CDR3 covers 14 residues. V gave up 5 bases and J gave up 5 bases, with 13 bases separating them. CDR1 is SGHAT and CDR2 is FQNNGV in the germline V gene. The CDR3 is CASSLVLANNEQFF. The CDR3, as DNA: TGTGCCAGCAGCCTAGTCTTAGCTAACAATGAGCAGTTCTTC.